A single sample is the source of the 31 T cell receptor beta chains below, sequenced in a study of cytomegalovirus exposure and HLA in healthy donors. In the PCR, 60 Vbeta and 13 Jbeta primers were used. Libraries were prepared by immunoSEQ multiplex PCR; TCRdb keeps only in-frame clonotypes and omits some of them. The data show over 90,000 clones, approximately 77% seen once. The sample consisted of PBMCs. These TCRs come from a male donor in good health and CMV-seropositive.

The chain combines TRBV7-2 with TRBJ2-5; possible D gene TRBD2, 5 bases. In germline, CDR1 is SGHTA, CDR2 FQGNSA. V was pared by 5 bases and J by 5 bases, with 12 bases between. The CDR3 covers 13 residues. The CDR3 loop is CASSPRGWETQYF. The CDR3 region has the DNA TGTGCCAGCAGCCCCCGAGGGTGGGAGACCCAGTACTTC.

The V call is TRBV5-8, the J call TRBJ2-1, with TRBD1 identical over 7 bases. Germline loops: CDR1 SGHTS, CDR2 YDEGEE. Unmatched junction bases numbered 10, after V lost 3 bases and J lost 7 bases. This CDR3 region has 15 residues. The chain's CDR3 is CASSSGTARLNEQFF. CDR3 in DNA: TGTGCCAGCAGCTCCGGGACAGCCCGATTGAATGAGCAGTTCTTC.

The chain recombines TRBV7-8 with TRBJ2-1; 8 positions match TRBD1. In germline, CDR1 is SGHVS, CDR2 FQNEAQ. This CDR3 comprises 14 residues. V shed 5 bases, J shed 7 bases, and the junction held 7 bases outside the gene matches. The chain's CDR3 is CASSARQGKNEQFF. DNA for the CDR3: TGTGCCAGCAGCGCCCGACAGGGGAAGAATGAGCAGTTCTTC.

This clone was detected only a few times. The chain carries TRBV14 and TRBJ1-2; D is possibly TRBD1 (5 bases). The CDR3 covers 15 residues. Trimming shortened V by 1 base and J by 4 bases, and 13 bases separated the two germline ends. In germline, CDR1 is SGHDN, CDR2 FVKESK. CDR3 region: CASSQGTQRGYGYTF. CDR3 sequence (DNA): TGTGCCAGCAGCCAAGGGACCCAAAGGGGCTATGGCTACACCTTC.

This sequence joins TRBV7-2 and TRBJ2-3; tentatively, D is TRBD2 (5 bases). The length of the CDR3 is 15 residues. From germline, CDR1 is SGHTA and CDR2 FQGNSA. Trimming took off 3 bases at V and 5 bases at J, with 15 bases between the two ends. DNA for the CDR3: TGTGCCAGCAGCTTTCAGGTCCCCCGGGGAGATACGCAGTATTTT. As protein: CASSFQVPRGDTQYF. The variable domain in full, with the rest retrieved from reference TRBV7-2 and TRBJ2-3, is GAGVSQSPSNKVTEKGKDVELRCDPISGHTALYWYRQSLGQGLEFLIYFQGNSAPDKSGLPSDRFSAERTGGSVSTLTIQRTQQEDSAVYLCASSFQVPRGDTQYFGPGTRLTVL.

CDR3 DNA: TGCGCCAGCAGCGTAAGCCGGGACAGCCTCTCTAACTATGGCTACACCTTC. Translated, it gives CASSVSRDSLSNYGYTF. The rearrangement joins TRBV5-1 to TRBJ1-2; TRBD1 agrees at 7 bases. Germline V gives CDR1 SGHRS, CDR2 YFSETQ. Trimming at V came to 4 bases and at J to 0 bases, leaving 12 bases not matched to a gene. The length of the CDR3 is 17 residues.

The chain couples TRBV2 to TRBJ2-7; 10 bases align to TRBD1. The germline gives CDR1 SNHLY, CDR2 FYNNEI. J gave up 4 bases and V 4 bases, and 7 bases lay outside the gene matches. The CDR3 runs to 15 residues. DNA for the CDR3: TGTGCCAGCAGTGCAACCGGGACAGGGGCTTACGAGCAGTACTTC. Its translation: CASSATGTGAYEQYF.

This sequence joins TRBV6-1 and TRBJ1-4; D is uncertain. Trimming pared 2 bases from V and 0 bases from J, leaving 7 bases between. Germline CDR1 reads MNHNS; CDR2 reads SASEGT. The CDR3 loop spans 15 amino acids. This CDR3 reads CASSETFSTNEKLFF. CDR3 DNA sequence: TGTGCCAGCAGTGAAACTTTCTCAACTAATGAAAAACTGTTTTTT.

The chain is built from TRBV29-1 and TRBJ2-7, with a tentative D call TRBD2 (6 bases). CDR1 is SQVTM and CDR2 is ANQGSEA in the germline V gene. Trimming cost V 2 bases and J 1 base, with 18 bases left between them. The CDR3 sequence is 16 residues long. CDR3 coding DNA: TGCAGCGTTGAATTAATGAGCGGAGGGAAATCCTACGAGCAGTACTTC. Amino acid sequence: CSVELMSGGKSYEQYF.

The gene calls are TRBV10-2 and TRBJ2-5; 8 bases map to TRBD2. The DNA end is more similar to TRBJ2-7, so the J call may be wrong. CDR1 is WSHSY and CDR2 is SAAADI in the germline V gene. The CDR3 is made up of 16 amino acids. CDR3 DNA sequence: TGCGCCAGCAGTGAGTTGCAGCGGGAGTTATCCTACGAGCAGTACTTC. Protein: CASSELQRELSYEQYF.

The rearrangement joins TRBV11-3 to TRBJ1-1; D remains unclear. Germline CDR1 reads SGHNT; CDR2 reads YENEEA. The V and J ends lost 5 bases and 7 bases respectively, with 14 bases between them. There are 13 residues in the CDR3. The CDR3 DNA follows: TGTGCCAGCAGCCCATTACCGGGTGGTGAAGCTTTCTTT. Its protein is CASSPLPGGEAFF.

The chain couples TRBV19 to TRBJ1-2, with D tentatively TRBD1 (6 bases). The CDR3 spans 14 residues. The V gene's germline CDR1 is LNHDA and CDR2 SQIVND (reference sequence). Trimming stripped 2 bases from V and 3 bases from J, with 10 bases between. CDR3 protein: CASSIHRVDYGYTF. As DNA, the CDR3 is TGTGCCAGTAGTATACACAGGGTAGACTATGGCTACACCTTC.

This clone was counted between two and nine times. J is TRBJ1-1 and V is TRBV19, with 8 bases aligning to TRBD1. Germline assignment: CDR1 LNHDA and CDR2 SQIVND (reference sequence). This CDR3 contains 14 residues. The V and J ends lost 6 bases and 1 base, in that order; junction bases with no gene match: 4. The CDR3 nucleotides are TGTGCCAGTAGGCGGACAGGGACGAACACTGAAGCTTTCTTT. It is translated as CASRRTGTNTEAFF. Combining the CDR3 with reference TRBV19 and TRBJ1-1 gives the whole variable domain DGGITQSPKYLFRKEGQNVTLSCEQNLNHDAMYWYRQDPGQGLRLIYYSQIVNDFQKGDIAEGYSVSREKKESFPLTVTSAQKNPTAFYLCASRRTGTNTEAFFGQGTRLTVV.

The chain combines TRBV19 with TRBJ2-1; D perhaps matches TRBD1 (5 bases). CDR1 LNHDA and CDR2 SQIVND come from the germline V gene (reference sequence). V lost 3 bases and J 5 bases, leaving 8 bases between the germline ends. The CDR3 contains 13 residues. DNA of the CDR3: TGTGCCAGTAGTATTGGGGCCAACAATGAGCAGTTCTTC. It encodes CASSIGANNEQFF.

Written as DNA, the CDR3 is TGTGCCAGCAGTCCTAGGCAGGGCAGGGGGTCCCAAGAGACCCAGTACTTC. This codes for CASSPRQGRGSQETQYF. V gene TRBV28 combines with J gene TRBJ2-5; 7 bases are a match to TRBD1. From germline, CDR1 is MDHEN and CDR2 SYDVKM. This CDR3 has 17 residues. With 5 bases clipped from V and 1 base from J, the junction kept 13 bases outside the gene matches.

The chain uses TRBV19 and TRBJ2-3; 7 bases are a match to TRBD2. With 8 bases clipped from V and 1 base from J, the junction kept 3 bases outside the gene matches. The CDR3 totals 13 residues. Per germline, CDR1 LNHDA and CDR2 SQIVND (reference sequence). CDR3 in DNA: TGTGCCAGTCGCCGGGAGGGCACAGATACGCAGTATTTT. Protein product: CASRREGTDTQYF.

The chain links TRBV9 to TRBJ2-1; TRBD2 is a possible D gene (5 bases). CDR3 length: 13 amino acids. V was pared by 0 bases and J by 8 bases, with 9 bases between. Germline CDR1 is SGDLS and CDR2 is YYNGEE. The CDR3 DNA follows: TGTGCCAGCAGCGTAGGAGGGTACGATGAGCAGTTCTTC. It is translated as CASSVGGYDEQFF.

This clone was seen only a few times. The chain joins TRBV27 to TRBJ2-1; possible D gene TRBD2, 6 bases. This CDR3 spans 12 amino acids. Germline V gene lookup returns CDR1 MNHEY and CDR2 SMNVEV (reference sequence). V dropped 10 bases and J dropped 6 bases, with 13 bases sitting between them. The CDR3 loop reads CATSGGGNEQFF. The CDR3 nucleotides read TGTGCCACCTCTGGGGGAGGCAATGAGCAGTTCTTC.

The chain couples TRBV6-5 to TRBJ2-5; TRBD2 matches at 8 bases. CDR3 length equals 15 residues. With V trimmed by 5 bases and J by 5 bases, 10 bases remained unmatched. Per germline, CDR1 MNHEY and CDR2 SVGAGI. The chain's CDR3 is CASSHLSSGRETQYF. The CDR3 region has the DNA TGTGCCAGCAGTCATCTCTCTAGCGGGCGGGAGACCCAGTACTTC.

This sequence joins TRBV30 and TRBJ2-3, with D perhaps matching TRBD1 (5 bases). Germline V CDR1 and CDR2: GTSNPN, SVGIG (reference sequence). V was shortened by 5 bases and J by 4 bases, with 13 bases between the two germline ends. The CDR3 runs 13 residues. The CDR3 DNA reads as TGTGCCTGGTCTACTGGGGCTTCAGATACGCAGTATTTT. It translates to CAWSTGASDTQYF.

The V and J genes are TRBV6-4 and TRBJ1-2, with TRBD1 as a possible D gene (6 bases). The germline V gene encodes CDR1 MRHNA and CDR2 SNTAGT. The CDR3 is 16 residues long. V shed 0 bases and J shed 4 bases, with 15 bases lying between them. The CDR3 DNA sequence: TGTGCCAGCAGTGACTCGGGGCAGGGGCCCTTCTATGGCTACACCTTC. It codes for CASSDSGQGPFYGYTF.

The chain links TRBV4-1 to TRBJ2-1; 10 positions match TRBD2. CDR1 MGHRA and CDR2 YSYEKL come from the germline V gene. The CDR3 is 16 amino acids. J was trimmed by 9 bases and V by 0 bases; bases with no gene match: 8. The CDR3, as DNA: TGCGCCAGCAGCCAAGAGGCTAGCGGGGGCTACGGTGAGCAGTTCTTC. This gives the protein CASSQEASGGYGEQFF.

This chain uses TRBV5-1 with TRBJ2-7, with 7 bases fitting TRBD1. V dropped 1 base and J dropped 2; count of bases not matched to a gene: 6. This CDR3 is 15 amino acids long. CDR1 SGHRS and CDR2 YFSETQ come from the germline V gene. The chain's CDR3 is CASSLFGQEAYEQYF. CDR3 nucleotide sequence: TGCGCCAGCAGCTTGTTCGGACAGGAAGCCTACGAGCAGTACTTC.

This chain's CDR3 is CSVEEGLLGTDTQYF. In DNA form, the CDR3 reads TGCAGCGTTGAAGAGGGACTCTTGGGGACAGATACGCAGTATTTT. The chain joins TRBV29-1 to TRBJ2-3; TRBD2 is a possible D gene (6 bases). The V end was cut by 0 bases, the J end by 3 bases, with 13 bases between. CDR1 SQVTM and CDR2 ANQGSEA come from the germline V gene. The CDR3 has 15 residues.

The V call is TRBV7-9, the J call TRBJ1-2, with a possible D match to TRBD1 (5 bases). This CDR3 has 12 amino acids. Between the trimmed V and J ends, which lost 5 bases and 4 bases, there was a span of 8 bases. The germline CDR1 and CDR2 sequences are SEHNR and FQNEAQ (reference sequence). In DNA form, the CDR3 reads TGTGCCAGCAGCATGGACACCTATGGCTACACCTTC. Protein sequence: CASSMDTYGYTF.

The chain employs TRBV18 and TRBJ2-7; TRBD2 aligns across 13 bases. Germline V lookup: CDR1 KGHSH, CDR2 LQKENI. The length of the CDR3 is 16 residues. J was trimmed by 7 bases and V by 3 bases; bases with no gene match: 9. CDR3 protein: CASSPTLAGGSDEQYF. CDR3 sequence (DNA): TGTGCCAGCTCACCGACACTAGCGGGAGGGTCTGATGAGCAGTACTTC. Combining the CDR3 with reference TRBV18 and TRBJ2-7 gives the whole variable domain NAGVMQNPRHLVRRRGQEARLRCSPMKGHSHVYWYRQLPEEGLKFMVYLQKENIIDESGMPKERFSAEFPKEGPSILRIQQVVRGDSAAYFCASSPTLAGGSDEQYFGPGTRLTVT.

This chain links TRBV7-3 with TRBJ2-2; 9 bases match TRBD1. V dropped 1 base and J dropped 5; count of bases not matched to a gene: 2. CDR1 and CDR2 (germline): SGHTA, FQGTGA. This CDR3 region has 15 residues. CDR3 protein: CASSLNRGLTGELFF. The CDR3, as DNA: TGTGCCAGCAGCTTAAACAGGGGGCTAACCGGGGAGCTGTTTTTT.

This clone appeared a single time. V gene TRBV27 combines with J gene TRBJ2-7; TRBD1 matches at 11 bases. After removal of 7 bases from V and 4 bases from J, the junction contained 9 bases not matched to a gene. The germline V gene encodes CDR1 MNHEY and CDR2 SMNVEV (reference sequence). The CDR3 covers 15 residues. This CDR3 reads CASNGQDRGPYEQYF. CDR3 in DNA: TGTGCCAGCAACGGCCAGGACAGGGGGCCGTACGAGCAGTACTTC.

This clone is medium-sized (0.01 to 0.1%) by share. The gene calls are TRBV2 and TRBJ1-6; a possible D gene is TRBD1 (5 bases). Germline V gives CDR1 SNHLY, CDR2 FYNNEI. The germline V and J ends were trimmed by 4 bases and 7 bases, with 17 bases remaining between them. This CDR3 is 16 amino acids long. The CDR3 protein is CASSGDSTFQNSPLHF. CDR3 DNA: TGTGCCAGCAGTGGTGACAGCACATTCCAGAATTCACCCCTCCACTTT.

As for this clone: The same CDR3 also results from other DNA sequences found in this sample. This sequence joins TRBV27 and TRBJ2-1, with 10 bases that match TRBD2. Germline V gene sequence: CDR1 MNHEY, CDR2 SMNVEV (reference sequence). Unmatched junction bases numbered 5, after V lost 4 bases and J lost 2 bases. CDR3 length: 16 residues. The CDR3 sequence: CASSSRTSGPYNEQFF. DNA for the CDR3: TGTGCCAGCAGTTCACGGACTAGCGGCCCCTACAATGAGCAGTTCTTC.

This sequence joins TRBV18 and TRBJ2-3; 7 bases are shared with TRBD1. Germline V gene sequence: CDR1 KGHSH, CDR2 LQKENI. The CDR3 totals 14 residues. The J segment lost 4 bases and the V segment lost 6 bases, leaving 7 bases of the junction unmatched. The CDR3 is CASSLDRVPDTQYF. Here the CDR3 DNA reads TGTGCCAGCTCCCTAGACAGGGTCCCAGATACGCAGTATTTT.